Listed below are T cell receptor beta chains from one sample, sequenced in a study of blood T cell repertoires in COVID-19. Sequenced by immunoSEQ multiplex PCR; TCRdb stores in-frame clones only, minus some. The data contain about 150,000 clones, approximately 82% of them singletons. The sample comprised peripheral blood. These TCRs come from a woman aged 70-85 years who had recovered from COVID-19. CDR3s include the opening cysteine and the closing phenylalanine or tryptophan. The D gene is left open where the match is weak. Some rows mark clone size as missing; the rest say once, few, many or name a class of expanded clone.

d_call clone_size j_call v_call cdr3_nt cdr3_aa
TRBD1 NA TRBJ2-5 TRBV24-1 TGTGCCACCAGTGGTCCCCACAGGGGCCAAGAGACCCAGTACTTC CATSGPHRGQETQYF
NA once TRBJ1-1 TRBV6-5 TGTGCCAGCAGTTCCCCGAGGGTGGGCACTGAAGCTTTCTTT CASSSPRVGTEAFF
NA NA TRBJ2-2 TRBV19 TGTGCCAGTAGTAAGTCGGCGGGCGGGGAGCTGTTTTTT CASSKSAGGELFF
NA NA TRBJ2-7 TRBV5-6 TGTGCCAGCAGCGCCGCACAGGGATACGAGCAGTACTTC CASSAAQGYEQYF
TRBD2 NA TRBJ2-7 TRBV5-1 TGCGCCAGCAGCAATAGCGGGAGGGGTGACGAGCAGTACTTC CASSNSGRGDEQYF
TRBD1 NA TRBJ1-2 TRBV7-9 TGTGCCAGCAGTCCCGGGACAGGGCGAGATGGCTACACCTTC CASSPGTGRDGYTF
TRBD1 NA TRBJ2-2 TRBV28 TGTGCCAGCAGACCAGATGACAGGGGGCTGTTCGGGGAGCTGTTTTTT CASRPDDRGLFGELFF
TRBD2 NA TRBJ2-1 TRBV27 TGTGCCAGCAGTCCCTGGGGGCTAGCGGGGGACAATGAGCAGTTCTTC CASSPWGLAGDNEQFF
TRBD1 NA TRBJ1-2 TRBV5-6 TGTGCCAGCAGCTTAGCACAGGGGGCGAGGGGCTACACCTTC CASSLAQGARGYTF
NA NA TRBJ2-7 TRBV5-6 TGTGCCAGCAGCCCCCTGCTCGGTGCACCCCCTCCCTACGAGCAGTACTTC CASSPLLGAPPPYEQYF
TRBD1 NA TRBJ1-5 TRBV6-5 TGTGCCAGCAGACCAGGACAGGTGGGTCAGCCCCAGCATTTT CASRPGQVGQPQHF
TRBD1 NA TRBJ2-5 TRBV6-5 TGTGCCACAACGGGACAGGGGGTTCAAGAGACCCAGTACTTC CATTGQGVQETQYF
TRBD2 once TRBJ2-7 TRBV3-1/TRBV3-2 TGTGCCAGCAGCCCCCCGGGGGGGAGGTACGAGCAGTACTTC CASSPPGGRYEQYF
NA NA TRBJ1-3 TRBV6-5 TGTGCCAGCAGCTCCGGTCGGGGCTCTGGAAACACCATATATTTT CASSSGRGSGNTIYF
NA NA TRBJ1-1 TRBV6-5 TGTGCCAGCAGTAACAGGGTCAGAATGAACACTGAAGCTTTCTTT CASSNRVRMNTEAFF
TRBD1 NA TRBJ2-2 TRBV27 TGTGCCAGCAGTTTATCGGCGACAGGGGGCTTGGGGCCCCGGGAGCTGTTTTTT CASSLSATGGLGPRELFF
NA NA TRBJ1-5 TRBV7-4 TGTGCCAGCAGCTTGTTCCAGAGGGGGGGGGAGAATCAGCCCCAGCATTTT CASSLFQRGGENQPQHF